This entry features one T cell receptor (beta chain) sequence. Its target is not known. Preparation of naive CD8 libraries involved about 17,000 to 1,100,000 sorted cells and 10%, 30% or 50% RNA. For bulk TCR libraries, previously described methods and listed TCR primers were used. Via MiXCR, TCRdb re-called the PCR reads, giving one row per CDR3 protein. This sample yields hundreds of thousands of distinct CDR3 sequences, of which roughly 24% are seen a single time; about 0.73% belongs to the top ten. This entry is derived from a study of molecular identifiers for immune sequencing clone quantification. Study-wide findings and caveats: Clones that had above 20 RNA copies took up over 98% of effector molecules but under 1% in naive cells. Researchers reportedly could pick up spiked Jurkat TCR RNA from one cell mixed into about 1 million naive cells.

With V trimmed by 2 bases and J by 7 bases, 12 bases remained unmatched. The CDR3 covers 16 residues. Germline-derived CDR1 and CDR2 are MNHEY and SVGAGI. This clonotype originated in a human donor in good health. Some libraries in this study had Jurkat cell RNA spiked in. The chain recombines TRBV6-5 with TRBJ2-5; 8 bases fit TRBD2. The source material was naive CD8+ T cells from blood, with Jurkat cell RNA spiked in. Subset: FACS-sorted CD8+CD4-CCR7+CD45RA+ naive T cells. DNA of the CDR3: TGTGCCAGCAGTTACACCGAGACTAGCGCTGGTGGGACCCAGTACTTC. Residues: CASSYTETSAGGTQYF.